There are a few counts of the clone carrying this T cell receptor beta chain. Its matching antigen is unknown. Sorted populations all exceeded 95% purity. This entry belongs to a study of beta chain features in type 1 diabetes. Isolated RNA was reverse transcribed in full, so expressed TCRB transcripts were sequenced. Clones were read by immunoSEQ multiplex PCR, and TCRdb kept only the in-frame ones, dropping some. Counted here are some 150,000 clones, 40% to 60% occurring once; the ten biggest clones make up 0.4% to 0.5%. Trimming removed 1 base from V and 1 base from J, with 8 bases in between. CDR3 length: 14 residues. Germline assignment: CDR1 SGHAT and CDR2 FQNNGV. Findings of the study overall: In type 1 diabetes patients, VDJ junctions had fewer insertions; deletions at these junctions were more frequent.

The sequenced material came from Tregs from blood. This clonotype was sampled from a man between 18 and 29 years old in good health. The rearrangement joins TRBV11-2 to TRBJ2-7; D call uncertain. CDR3 region: CASSLVVLSYEQYF. For the CDR3, the DNA is TGTGCCAGCAGCTTAGTCGTCCTTTCCTACGAGCAGTACTTC.